This T cell receptor beta chain stems from a study of cytomegalovirus exposure and HLA in healthy donors. As for the study in general: Earlier results showed almost 120 million unique TCR beta sequences derived from approximately 180 million T cells. Study-wide results and caveats: The listing of roughly 160 TCR beta chains classed them as cytomegalovirus-associated.

With respect to this clone: Its antigen is not identified.

The study ran its PCR with 60 Vbeta and 13 Jbeta primers. Profiling relied on immunoSEQ multiplex PCR, and the TCRdb table lists in-frame clones only, not all of them. Its clone listing holds some 140,000 clones. This TCR came from a woman in her forties in good health and CMV-seronegative. Input material: PBMCs.

In nucleotides, the CDR3 is TGTGCCAGCAGCTTAGTAGGAAACACCATATATTTT. This translates into CASSLVGNTIYF. V usage is TRBV11-2 and J usage is TRBJ1-3; the D is unclear. V lost 1 base and J 4 bases, leaving 2 bases between the germline ends. The CDR3 runs to 12 residues. Germline loops: CDR1 SGHAT, CDR2 FQNNGV.